The present T cell receptor beta chain was sequenced within a study of blood T cells in healthy people across ages. Study context: Every two T cells gave about one barcoded beta molecule via template switching.

Primers used in a second PCR of roughly 6 to 11 cycles were a sample-barcoded 5' primer and a J-beta primer mix. TCRdb processed the 5' RACE reads anew with MiXCR; each CDR3 protein has one entry. This table has 910,000 or so distinct CDR3 sequences, 51% appearing once. Findings of the study overall: As naive T cell percentage varied, TCR beta diversity correlated strongly with it.

On this clonotype itself: Its antigen remains unidentified.

This TCR was recovered from a woman aged 55-70 years in good health. Sample: blood.

Written as DNA, the CDR3 is TGTGCCAGCAGCAAACTACTAAGTCTCGACAGTCCCAATGAGCAGTACTTC. It specifies CASSKLLSLDSPNEQYF. The chain joins TRBV7-9 to TRBJ2-1; D is possibly TRBD1 (5 bases). The assigned J gene may be wrong: the sequence end matches TRBJ2-7 better. CDR3 length: 17 residues. From germline, CDR1 is SEHNR and CDR2 FQNEAQ (reference sequence).